This T cell receptor beta chain was captured in a study of shared clonotypes between healthy human individuals. Study summary: Per donor, CD8 memory used one plate, CD8 naive used two, CD4 memory used three and CD4 naive used three.

Study findings and constraints: How much donors shared clonotypes was expected to be affected by sequencing depth. Represented genetic and exposure-history diversity was restricted by having few donors.

Worth noting for this clone: Its antigen is as yet unknown.

As defined, naive CD8 cells were CD45RO-negative and positively selected for CCR7, with terminally differentiated effector memory CD45RA+ cells excluded. Germline values: CDR1 SNHLY, CDR2 FYNNEI. This CDR3 has 13 amino acids. With 2 bases removed from V and 2 bases from J, the gap between germline ends came to 7 bases. Deep was the level at which the assay was run. Repertoires were generated with immunoSEQ multiplex PCR, while TCRdb's copy carries only in-frame clones and drops some. Altogether hundreds of thousands of clones are present, approximately 96% being singletons, with the ten largest covering less than 0.12%.

The sample taken for sequencing was naive CD8+ T cells sorted from blood. This receptor was obtained from a woman in her 30s in good health. The chain employs TRBV2 and TRBJ2-7; D call uncertain. The CDR3 region has the DNA TGTGCCAGCAGTGAACGCCTGACCTACGAGCAGTACTTC. Translation: CASSERLTYEQYF.